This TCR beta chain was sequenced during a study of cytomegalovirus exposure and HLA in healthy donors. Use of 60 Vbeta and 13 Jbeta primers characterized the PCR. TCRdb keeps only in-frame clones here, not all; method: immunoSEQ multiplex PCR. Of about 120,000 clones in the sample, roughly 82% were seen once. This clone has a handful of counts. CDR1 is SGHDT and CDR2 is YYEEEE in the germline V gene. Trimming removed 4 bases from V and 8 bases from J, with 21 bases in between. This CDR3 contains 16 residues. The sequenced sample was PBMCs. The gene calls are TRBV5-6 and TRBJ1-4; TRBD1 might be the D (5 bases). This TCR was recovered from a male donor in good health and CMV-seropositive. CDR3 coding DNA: TGTGCCAGCAGCCCCGCTTCAGGTGGATGGGGCGAAAAACTGTTTTTT. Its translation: CASSPASGGWGEKLFF.